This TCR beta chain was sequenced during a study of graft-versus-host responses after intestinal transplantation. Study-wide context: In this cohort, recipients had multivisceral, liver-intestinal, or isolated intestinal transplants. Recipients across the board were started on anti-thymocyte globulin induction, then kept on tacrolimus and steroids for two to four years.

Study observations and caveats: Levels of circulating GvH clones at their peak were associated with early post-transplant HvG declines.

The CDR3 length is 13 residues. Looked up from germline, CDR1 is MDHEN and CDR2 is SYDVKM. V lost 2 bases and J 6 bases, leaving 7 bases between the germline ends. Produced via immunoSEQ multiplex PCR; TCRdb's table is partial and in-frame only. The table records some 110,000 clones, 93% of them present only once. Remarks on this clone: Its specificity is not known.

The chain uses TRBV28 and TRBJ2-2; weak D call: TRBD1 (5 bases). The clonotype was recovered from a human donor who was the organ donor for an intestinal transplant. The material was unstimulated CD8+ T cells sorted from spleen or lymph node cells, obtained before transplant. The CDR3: CASSLPGSGELFF. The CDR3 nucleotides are TGTGCCAGCAGTTTACCAGGGTCCGGGGAGCTGTTTTTT.